This TCR beta chain was captured in a study of cytomegalovirus exposure and HLA in healthy donors. Turning to the study itself: There were about 85 million unique TCRs (from HLA-typed donors) in an early data release. Study outcomes and limitations: In a later analysis, most CMV-associated TCR beta chains appeared HLA-restricted. Later genetic work tied a missense DCLRE1C variant to beta-chain V and J trimming. Researchers counted around 170 TCR beta chains as cytomegalovirus-associated.

In the PCR, 60 Vbeta and 13 Jbeta primers were used. The assay was immunoSEQ multiplex PCR, and TCRdb's table has in-frame clones only and misses some. The sample lists about 150,000 clones, around 70% seen once, with under 2.5% in the top ten. J was trimmed by 7 bases and V by 5 bases; bases with no gene match: 14. CDR3 length equals 16 residues. Germline V gives CDR1 SGHVS, CDR2 FQNEAQ. As regards this clone: Its antigen is currently unknown.

This sequence was found in a young man in good health and CMV-seronegative. Sample: PBMCs. V gene TRBV7-8 combines with J gene TRBJ2-7, with 10 bases aligning to TRBD1. This chain's CDR3 is CASSPSGQGLSGEQYF. The CDR3 coding sequence is TGTGCCAGCAGCCCGTCGGGACAGGGGCTTTCGGGAGAGCAGTACTTC.